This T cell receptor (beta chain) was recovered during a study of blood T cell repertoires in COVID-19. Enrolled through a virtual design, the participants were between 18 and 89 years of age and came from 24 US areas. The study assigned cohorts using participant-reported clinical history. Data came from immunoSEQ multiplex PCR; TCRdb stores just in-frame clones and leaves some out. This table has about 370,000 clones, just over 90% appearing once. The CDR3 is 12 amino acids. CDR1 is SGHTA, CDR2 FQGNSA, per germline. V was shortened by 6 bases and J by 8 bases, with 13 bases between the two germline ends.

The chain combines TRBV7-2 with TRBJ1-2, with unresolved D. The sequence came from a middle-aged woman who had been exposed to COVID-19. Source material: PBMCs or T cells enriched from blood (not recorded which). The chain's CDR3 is CASSPTAVGYTF. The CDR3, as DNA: TGTGCCAGCAGTCCGACTGCCGTGGGCTACACCTTC.